What follows is one T cell receptor (beta chain) and its context. The antigen it binds to is not known. No much larger clone is present one base from it, and per-base qualities are unavailable. This record belongs to a study of cytotoxic CD8 clonotypes in ibrutinib-treated CLL (dated by TCRdb to the early 2020s). A note on the overall study: The cohort was composed of ten to eleven relapsed/refractory and around 15 treatment-naive patients; IGHV unmutated status was identified in approximately 17 patients. Of the 90 or so participants in the trial, 25 to 30 had longitudinal samples available. On average, each sample yielded 270,000 or so productive templates and about 100,000 productive rearrangements. Every remission and progressive disease sample was obtained while ibrutinib was still being received by the patients. Partial responses were observed in about 25 patients and complete responses in 2; after a median follow-up of 68 months, remission was maintained in 15 or so patients and progression was observed in about twelve. Cryopreserved peripheral blood mononuclear cells were collected at three points: before therapy, at response, and at either sustained remission or disease progression. Response samples were taken after a median of 12 months on treatment, ranging from roughly 6 to 36 months. Broad study findings and their caveats: At ibrutinib response clonality went up, during sustained remission it held steady, and at progression it dropped back toward baseline. Sampling times were not matched between patients in sustained remission and patients whose disease was progressing, and lymph node repertoires were not examined. Baseline clonality was found to be higher than that of age-matched healthy donors and was strongly correlated with circulating CD8+ T-cell counts. Public clonotypes were rare and either shrank or stayed stable during treatment, and the rise in clonality at ibrutinib response reflected expansion of private clonotypes.

On a MiSeq, deep resolution sequencing aimed for a depth between 1 in 1 million and 1 in 200,000 T cells, with each clonotype covered approximately 10x on average. TCR beta libraries were generated with the immunoSEQ hsTCRB Kit. Per the authors' processing: The data were analyzed with ImmunoSEQ Analyzer and ImmunoSEQ Data Assistant, and V, D and J gene assignments followed IMGT definitions. Clonality, with values ranging from 0 to 1, was calculated as one minus the normalized Shannon entropy of productive rearrangement frequencies. Only overrepresented clonotypes making up at least 0.05% of each patient's repertoire were included in the public clonotype analysis. About a dozen repertoires from age-matched healthy donors, obtained from immuneACCESS, served as clonality controls. TCRdb's version of the immuneACCESS table is confined to in-frame rearrangements and falls short of the full clone set. An unresolved V gene accounts for under half of the shortfall where checked; the remainder is of unknown origin. V, J and clone size are those of that table, while D and trimming were read from the DNA. For this sample there are around 97,000 clones; almost 80% appear just once. The biggest ten clones account for approximately 30% of the sample.

V is clipped by 6 bases and J by 3 bases, and the sequence between their germline boundaries is 21 bases long. From cysteine to phenylalanine, the CDR3 is 16 amino acids long. Here the CDR3 DNA is all that survives: 48 bases in frame from base 1. CDR1 is given as SGHDT and CDR2 as YYEEEE, both from the germline V gene. The time point label here, explained by the study, means: more than 10 months on ibrutinib. For TCR beta library preparation, roughly 2.1 micrograms of genomic DNA was extracted from cryopreserved PBMCs. High-throughput TCR beta sequencing was performed on longitudinal blood samples from CLL patients receiving ibrutinib monotherapy. The patients took part in an open-label, single-center phase 2 trial of ibrutinib monotherapy.

The sequence was obtained from a human donor with chronic lymphocytic leukemia. The chain joins TRBV5-6 to TRBJ1-1; the D gene assignment is ambiguous. Sequences were derived from PBMCs, sampled after 12 months of ibrutinib treatment. CDR3 reads: CASNRWGTFGDTEAFF. The nucleotide sequence reads TGTGCCAGCAACCGTTGGGGTACGTTTGGCGACACTGAAGCTTTCTTT. Here the CDR3 is joined to the reference TRBV5-6 and TRBJ1-1 genes, and the full variable domain is: DAGVTQSPTHLIKTRGQQVTLRCSPKSGHDTVSWYQQALGQGPQFIFQYYEEEERQRGNFPDRFSGHQFPNYSSELNVNALLLGDSALYLCASNRWGTFGDTEAFFGQGTRLTVV.